This T cell receptor (beta chain) was sequenced for a study of blood T cell repertoires in COVID-19. Study-level background: The United States, Italy and Spain provided the acute and convalescent COVID-19 samples. The analysed material was cDNA or gDNA that came from T cells, B-cell-depleted T cells, or PBMCs.

Per the study methods: The authors estimated nucleated cell counts from reference gene primer amplification. Profiled with immunoSEQ multiplex PCR; TCRdb holds only in-frame clones, not every one. V, J and clone size derive from that table, while D and trimming were established from the DNA sequence. Of fewer than 100,000 clones in the sample, over 70% were seen once. From germline, CDR1 is SQVTM and CDR2 ANQGSEA. The CDR3 spans 12 residues. Trimming cost V 4 bases and J 6 bases, with 10 bases left between them. This rearrangement joins TRBV29-1 to TRBJ1-3; maybe TRBD1 (6 bases). Sample: peripheral blood. The receptor was derived from a man in his 70s with acute or convalescent COVID-19. CDR3 protein: CSVVRGSNTIYF. In DNA, the CDR3 is TGCAGCGTTGTCAGGGGTTCAAACACCATATATTTT.